This T cell receptor (beta chain) was identified in a study of shared clonotypes between healthy human individuals. A word on this clone: Its specificity is unknown.

Trimming cost V 5 bases and J 4 bases; bases outside gene matches: 5. Germline CDR1 SGHNT, CDR2 YYREEE (reference sequence). The CDR3 is made up of 15 amino acids. Sequencing was performed with immunoSEQ multiplex PCR; in TCRdb, only in-frame clones are kept and a portion is missing. The sample yields roughly 590,000 clones, roughly 95% seen once. Overall study results and limits: When compared with the clonotypes that were shared by all four sorted-subset donors, the non-shared clonotypes turned out to have lower generation probabilities.

In the naive CD8 group, cells lacked CD45RO and were positively selected for CCR7, so terminally differentiated effector memory CD45RA+ cells were left out. This TCR was recovered from a woman aged 30 to 39 in good health. This chain uses TRBV5-4 with TRBJ2-1; TRBD2 matches 11 bases. The sequencing input was naive CD8+ T cells sorted from blood. The CDR3 nucleotides are TGTGCCAGCAGAGTAACTAGCGGGGGATACAATGAGCAGTTCTTC. Its protein product is CASRVTSGGYNEQFF.